Each of the 28 T cell receptor beta chains below was sequenced from the same sample in a study of blood T cells in healthy people across ages (dated by TCRdb to between 2014 and 2016). The library was generated by 5' RACE. For sequencing, an Illumina HiSeq 2500 was employed. The second PCR ran for about 7 to 11 cycles and used a J-beta primer mix along with a sample-barcoded 5' primer. TCRdb reran the public reads through fastp at Q25 and MiXCR, keeping productive beta chains. Each record represents a unique CDR3 protein, reported with the most common genes and DNA among its rows. In all, the sample holds around 1.1 million distinct CDR3 sequences, and more than 30% of those were seen once. In total, the top ten clones hold around 13% of the sample. Sample: blood. These receptors all stem from a man younger than 35 in good health.

This chain joins TRBV7-2 and TRBJ2-3; 7 nucleotides align to TRBD2. Trimming cost V 5 bases and J 2 bases; bases outside gene matches: 7. This CDR3 comprises 15 residues. Germline V gene sequence: CDR1 SGHTA, CDR2 FQGNSA. The CDR3 protein is CASSRSGGYTDTQYF. The DNA of the CDR3 is TGTGCCAGCAGCCGCTCGGGGGGTTACACAGATACGCAGTATTTT.

The chain joins TRBV7-2 to TRBJ1-4; 11 bases are shared with TRBD1. The CDR3 spans 13 residues. The junction had 1 base not matched to a gene; V was cut back by 3 bases and J by 10 bases. Germline CDR1 and CDR2: SGHTA and FQGNSA. CDR3 nucleotide sequence: TGTGCCAGCAGCTTCGGGACAGGGGGAAAACTGTTTTTT. Protein sequence: CASSFGTGGKLFF.

V is TRBV10-3 and J is TRBJ1-5, with 8 bases lining up with TRBD1. The CDR3 contains 20 residues. Germline V gene data show CDR1 as ENHRY and CDR2 as SYGVKD. With 2 bases clipped from V and 3 bases from J, the junction kept 18 bases outside the gene matches. CDR3 nucleotides: TGTGCCATCAGTGAGGGGGGAATCTCCGGATTGGACAGGGCCAATCAGCCCCAGCATTTT. Translated, it gives CAISEGGISGLDRANQPQHF.

The chain carries TRBV19 and TRBJ2-5; 8 nucleotides match TRBD1. Germline V gives CDR1 LNHDA, CDR2 SQIVND (reference sequence). The ends lost 5 bases at V and 4 bases at J; junction bases unmatched: 9. This CDR3 is built from 15 residues. CDR3 protein: CASSPGTGWGETQYF. The DNA of the CDR3 is TGTGCCAGTAGTCCAGGGACAGGTTGGGGAGAGACCCAGTACTTC. Using reference TRBV19 and TRBJ2-5 for the parts outside the CDR3, the full variable domain is DGGITQSPKYLFRKEGQNVTLSCEQNLNHDAMYWYRQDPGQGLRLIYYSQIVNDFQKGDIAEGYSVSREKKESFPLTVTSAQKNPTAFYLCASSPGTGWGETQYFGPGTRLLVL.

This chain connects TRBV9 to TRBJ2-7; the D is unclear. Between the trimmed V and J ends, which lost 0 bases and 2 bases, there was a span of 9 bases. The CDR3 is 14 amino acids. Germline assignment: CDR1 SGDLS and CDR2 YYNGEE. CDR3 coding DNA: TGTGCCAGCAGCGTAGGAGCAGCCACCTACGAGCAGTACTTC. As protein: CASSVGAATYEQYF.

This clonotype has only a few counts. The chain carries TRBV2 and TRBJ2-1, with TRBD2 matching 11 bases. The germline gives CDR1 SNHLY, CDR2 FYNNEI. Trimming at V came to 4 bases and at J to 7 bases, leaving 6 bases not matched to a gene. CDR3 length equals 15 residues. CDR3 nucleotides: TGTGCCAGCAGTGTTAGCGGGGGGGCCGGGAATGAGCAGTTCTTC. Its translation: CASSVSGGAGNEQFF.

The rearrangement links TRBV2 to TRBJ1-2, with D unclear. Germline values: CDR1 SNHLY, CDR2 FYNNEI. There are 14 residues in the CDR3. V lost 2 bases, J lost 4 bases, and 11 bases lay in between. CDR3 loop: CASSELYGSYGYTF. CDR3 coding DNA: TGTGCCAGCAGTGAATTATACGGCAGCTATGGCTACACCTTC.

This clonotype was found a few times. This chain links TRBV5-6 with TRBJ2-1; D is perhaps TRBD1 (6 bases). Trimming cost V 4 bases and J 14 bases, with 13 bases left between them. Germline CDR1 SGHDT, CDR2 YYEEEE. The CDR3 sequence is 11 residues long. This CDR3 is CASSADSSEFF. The CDR3 region has the DNA TGTGCCAGCAGCGCGGACAGTTCGGAGTTCTTC.

J is TRBJ1-1 and V is TRBV5-1; D perhaps matches TRBD1 (5 bases). The V end lost 0 bases, the J end lost 1 base, and 10 bases lay between the germline ends. The CDR3 has 15 amino acids. Germline assignment: CDR1 SGHRS and CDR2 YFSETQ. The CDR3 nucleotides read TGCGCCAGCAGCTTGGCCCCGGGGACGAACACTGAAGCTTTCTTT. This gives the protein CASSLAPGTNTEAFF.

The rearrangement uses TRBV27 and TRBJ2-1; tentatively, D is TRBD2 (6 bases). The end of the DNA fits TRBJ2-7 better, so the J call may be wrong. Germline V gene lookup returns CDR1 MNHEY and CDR2 SMNVEV (reference sequence). This CDR3 is built from 15 residues. The chain's CDR3 is CASSLRRGSYNEQYF. The DNA of the CDR3 is TGTGCCAGCAGTTTAAGGAGGGGATCCTACAATGAGCAGTACTTC.

In this sample, this clonotype turned up a few times. J is TRBJ1-2 and V is TRBV6-2 or TRBV6-3; D is uncertain. This CDR3 is 14 amino acids long. Between the trimmed V and J ends, which lost 5 bases and 7 bases, there was a span of 17 bases. Per the germline V gene, CDR1 is MNHEY and CDR2 is SVGEGT. For the CDR3, the DNA is TGTGCCAGCAGTCCTGCCGGGATCATTACTGGCTACACCTTC. Translation: CASSPAGIITGYTF.

This clonotype was detected only a few times. The J gene is TRBJ2-7, the V gene TRBV20-1; weak D call: TRBD1 (6 bases). Germline V gene data show CDR1 as DFQATT and CDR2 as SNEGSKA (reference sequence). The CDR3 runs 11 residues. Between the trimmed V and J ends, which lost 7 bases and 3 bases, there was a span of 10 bases. CDR3 region: CSGGQSYEQYF. DNA for the CDR3: TGCAGTGGGGGACAAAGCTACGAGCAGTACTTC.

As regards this clonotype: A single base separates this from a much larger clone, so it may be a read error. The rearrangement joins TRBV11-2 to TRBJ2-1; a weak D match, TRBD2 (6 bases). Looked up from germline, CDR1 is SGHAT and CDR2 is FQNNGV. The CDR3 length is 16 residues. CDR3 DNA: TGTGCCAGCAGCTTAGGGGGACTGGAAAGTATCAATAAGCAGTTCTTC. Translated, it gives CASSLGGLESINKQFF. The full variable domain, with the rest looked up from reference TRBV11-2 and TRBJ2-1, is EAGVAQSPRYKIIEKRQSVAFWCNPISGHATLYWYQQILGQGPKLLIQFQNNGVVDDSQLPKDRFSAERLKGVDSTLKIQPAKLEDSAVYLCASSLGGLESINKQFFGPGTRLTVL.

The rearrangement uses TRBV12-3 or TRBV12-4 and TRBJ2-1, with 7 positions matching TRBD1. This CDR3 contains 14 residues. V gave up 6 bases and J gave up 2 bases; unmatched junction bases: 4. CDR3 sequence reads: CASSRQGPYNEQFF. DNA for the CDR3: TGTGCCAGCAGCCGACAGGGCCCCTACAATGAGCAGTTCTTC.

Only a few counts were recorded for this clonotype. This rearrangement joins TRBV3-1 to TRBJ2-7; tentative D call: TRBD1 (6 bases). TRBJ2-5 matches the DNA end more closely, so the J call is doubtful. Germline V gene lookup returns CDR1 LGHDT and CDR2 YNNKEL (reference sequence). The CDR3 runs 14 residues. Written as DNA, the CDR3 is TGTGCCAGCAGCCAGTATTCAGGGGAGAAGACCCAGTACTTC. Its protein is CASSQYSGEKTQYF.

The chain employs TRBV5-1 and TRBJ1-1; D is possibly TRBD1 (5 bases). The V and J ends lost 3 bases and 7 bases respectively, with 13 bases between them. CDR1 and CDR2 (germline): SGHRS, YFSETQ. The CDR3 is 13 residues long. The CDR3 bases are TGCGCCAGCAGCTCCCGGGGGGACGGTGAAGCTTTCTTT. Protein: CASSSRGDGEAFF.

This clonotype has a single count. The chain uses TRBV12-5 and TRBJ2-5; D is perhaps TRBD2 (6 bases). V shed 6 bases and J shed 7 bases, with 15 bases lying between them. Germline-derived CDR1 and CDR2 are LGHNT and FRNRAP. The CDR3 spans 13 residues. In DNA, the CDR3 is TGTGCTAGTGGGGGGGGACCAATCGCGACCCAGTACTTC. Its protein product is CASGGGPIATQYF.

This clonotype was recorded many times. V and J are TRBV14 and TRBJ2-3; D call uncertain. Trimming left V 0 bases short and J 0 bases short, with 4 bases between. Germline V lookup: CDR1 SGHDN, CDR2 FVKESK. The CDR3 loop spans 14 amino acids. CDR3 nucleotides: TGTGCCAGCAGCCAAGATGTCAGCACAGATACGCAGTATTTT. This translates into CASSQDVSTDTQYF.

This clonotype was seen repeatedly, ten times or more. The gene calls are TRBV12-3 or TRBV12-4 and TRBJ1-2; D unclear. V lost 5 bases and J lost 4, with 14 bases in between. The CDR3 extends over 14 amino acids. CDR3 bases: TGTGCCAGCAGTGAGGACGGAGGGATCTATGGCTACACCTTC. Residues: CASSEDGGIYGYTF.

The chain uses TRBV12-3 or TRBV12-4 and TRBJ2-1, with D possibly matching TRBD2 (8 bases). CDR3 length equals 14 residues. Trimming removed 6 bases at V and 8 bases at J, with 17 bases between. The CDR3 loop reads CASRKGQRGHEQFF. CDR3 sequence (DNA): TGTGCCAGCAGGAAGGGACAGCGGGGGCATGAGCAGTTCTTC.

The chain's CDR3 is CASSEDGYSNQPQHF. In DNA form, the CDR3 reads TGTGCCAGCAGCGAGGACGGTTATAGCAATCAGCCCCAGCATTTT. This chain joins TRBV7-2 and TRBJ1-5; D unresolved. The ends were cut back, 5 bases at V and 0 bases at J, with 11 bases in the middle. This CDR3 has 15 residues. Looked up from germline, CDR1 is SGHTA and CDR2 is FQGNSA.

V is TRBV7-2 and J is TRBJ2-3, with 7 bases fitting TRBD2. The CDR3 totals 14 residues. V lost 5 bases to trimming and J lost 2 bases; unmatched junction nucleotides: 4. Germline V gene lookup returns CDR1 SGHTA and CDR2 FQGNSA. This CDR3 reads CASSVTSLTDTQYF. The CDR3 nucleotides are TGTGCCAGCAGCGTGACTAGCCTCACAGATACGCAGTATTTT.

The V gene is TRBV6-2 or TRBV6-3, the J gene TRBJ2-3; 13 bases agree with TRBD2. Germline CDR1 MNHEY, CDR2 SVGEGT. Trimming took 0 bases from V and 8 from J; bases not matched to a gene: 11. The CDR3 has 18 amino acids. The CDR3 here is CASSYSPGTSGVVVTQYF. CDR3 bases: TGTGCCAGCAGTTACTCGCCCGGGACTAGCGGGGTTGTAGTTACGCAGTATTTT.

The CDR3 DNA is TGCGCCAGCAGCTTGTCAAGGGGGCGACGTGAGACCCAGTACTTC. It codes for CASSLSRGRRETQYF. The genes are TRBV5-1 and TRBJ2-5; TRBD1 aligns across 7 bases. The germline gives CDR1 SGHRS, CDR2 YFSETQ. This CDR3 is built from 15 residues. With V trimmed by 1 base and J by 5 bases, 8 bases remained unmatched.

The chain uses TRBV19 and TRBJ1-1; D is unresolved. Trimming removed 5 bases at V and 5 bases at J, with 18 bases between. The CDR3 length is 15 residues. CDR1 and CDR2 from the germline V gene are LNHDA and SQIVND (reference sequence). The CDR3 region is CASSPERQWRTEAFF. As DNA, the CDR3 is TGTGCCAGTAGTCCAGAGAGGCAGTGGAGGACTGAAGCTTTCTTT.

This clonotype occurred a few times. The chain is built from TRBV12-3 or TRBV12-4 and TRBJ1-1, with no clear D. V lost 1 base and J lost 10, with 16 bases in between. The CDR3 loop spans 14 amino acids. In DNA, the CDR3 is TGTGCCAGCAGTTTAGGGATAAGCGGGTCGGGAGCTTTCTTT. This sequence encodes CASSLGISGSGAFF.

The chain couples TRBV6-1 to TRBJ2-3, with 7 bases fitting TRBD2. This CDR3 has 12 amino acids. Germline CDR1 reads MNHNS; CDR2 reads SASEGT. Unmatched junction bases numbered 2, after V lost 1 base and J lost 10 bases. The CDR3 nucleotides are TGTGCCAGCAGTGAAGTGGGGAGGGCGCAGTATTTT. This codes for CASSEVGRAQYF.

The V and J genes are TRBV29-1 and TRBJ1-1; unclear D gene. Germline CDR1 SQVTM, CDR2 ANQGSEA. Trimming took off 2 bases at V and 7 bases at J, with 11 bases between the two ends. This CDR3 has 12 amino acids. This chain's CDR3 is CSVEKATVEAFF. The CDR3 region has the DNA TGCAGCGTTGAAAAAGCGACCGTTGAAGCTTTCTTT.